This TCR beta chain was identified in a study of T cell responses to AZD1222 COVID-19 vaccine. In its sample, this clone was seen once. Its antigen is not identified. Study-wide findings and caveats: Dominant CD4 TCR responses targeted spike regions 160-218 and 743-854. Just 6 or 7 people given AZD1222 tested seropositive at baseline. All repertoire sampling was performed exclusively after the peak T cell response.

Germline CDR1 is LGHDT and CDR2 is YNNKEL (reference sequence). Deletions cut 1 base from V and 7 bases from J, with 13 bases between. The CDR3 is 14 amino acids. Libraries were prepared by immunoSEQ multiplex PCR; TCRdb keeps only in-frame clonotypes and omits some of them. This table holds roughly 120,000 clones, approximately 86% found once. The rearrangement uses TRBV3-1 (or the pseudogene TRBV3-2) and TRBJ1-2; TRBD1 might be the D (6 bases). The material sequenced was peripheral blood, taken on day 0 of AZD1222 vaccination. The clonotype originates from an adult in good health. The CDR3 DNA reads TGTGCCAGCAGCCAAGTAACCAGGGGTATTGGCTACACCTTC. Residues: CASSQVTRGIGYTF.